A selection of T cell receptor beta chains follows, all from one sample in a study of cytotoxic CD8 clonotypes in ibrutinib-treated CLL. Generated by immunoSEQ multiplex PCR, the TCRdb table keeps only in-frame clones and is missing some. The sample includes 11,000 to 15,000 clones, around 60% of them seen just once. Sequenced here: PBMCs, sampled before ibrutinib treatment. The receptors shown here come from a human donor with chronic lymphocytic leukemia. The CDR3 runs from the conserved cysteine through the conserved F or W. D genes are given only for firm matches.

D,V,CDR3
-,TRBV29-1,CSVLGQNTEAFF
-,TRBV19,CASSMFWDTGELFF
-,TRBV4-2,CASSQEYGSDTQYF
TRBD2,TRBV4-2,CASSQDLAGPLSQQETQYF
-,TRBV7-9,CASSETDSINYEQYF
TRBD1,TRBV11-2,CASSLDDRAFTEAFF
-,TRBV10-3,CASKGGATEQFF
-,TRBV19,CASSIGPSEQYF
-,TRBV5-1,CASSLVGQRDKTQYF
-,TRBV9,CASSVGGGEGVEQFF
-,TRBV9,CASQGGVAGELFF
-,TRBV9,CASSVEAQVIFTEAFF
TRBD1,TRBV6-5,CASRFRGGHNSPLHF
TRBD1,TRBV10-3,CAISSPGQGTYEQYF
-,TRBV7-8,CASSPWQRKGNEQFF
-,TRBV9,CASTGSGTEAFF
TRBD1,TRBV5-6,CASSWDRERSGELFF
-,TRBV14,CASSQNHIYGYTF
TRBD1,TRBV2,CASSEARTGPYNEQFF
TRBD1,TRBV5-4,CASSFGTGGYGYTF
-,TRBV10-1,CASRADSNQPQHF
TRBD1,TRBV29-1,CSGQGQGGTEAFF
-,TRBV27,CASSLSSTLGAFF
TRBD2,TRBV18,CASSPRERGGNEQFF
TRBD1,TRBV7-6,CASSLYGQGSDEQYF
-,TRBV4-1,CASSQDPYRSGNTIYF
-,TRBV7-9,CASSLEGQPQHF
TRBD1,TRBV15,CATTWDRTNSPLHF
TRBD1,TRBV5-4,CASSLKGAPTEAFF
-,TRBV29-1,CSVTPRGYNEQFF
-,TRBV21-1,CASSIPRDRVSGPGETQYF
-,TRBV7-9,CASSFGQGLKNEQFF
TRBD1,TRBV5-5,CASSLLPGGEYGYTF
-,TRBV2,CASNSGRHLGETQYF
TRBD1,TRBV19,CASNRDRFSNQPQHF
-,TRBV2,CASSEIGEQFF
TRBD1,TRBV15,CATSRGWGQDYEQYF
TRBD1,TRBV5-6,CASSYWTGFSPLHF
-,TRBV18,CASSPQGAVEAFF
-,TRBV10-1,CASSRQVQETQYF